This note documents a single T cell receptor beta chain sequence. Its antigen is unidentified. These data are taken from a study of vaccination effects on CD4 cells after COVID-19. Study as a whole: Of the BNT162b2 and mRNA-1273 vaccines, participants received two doses of one or the other. Overall study findings and caveats: Healthy vaccinees had only 1 of 255 vaccine-induced clones cross-react with common cold coronaviruses. Early timepoints after infection were absent, and convalescent patients were few in the study.

Libraries were prepared by immunoSEQ multiplex PCR; TCRdb keeps only in-frame clonotypes and omits some of them. This sample has 30,000 to 45,000 clones, with roughly 70% found just once. Before sequencing, viral peptide pools were used by the ViraFEST assay to expand antigen-specific CD4+ T cells. The authors isolated CD4+ T cells after around nine days of culture. The vaccine recipients had no prior SARS-CoV-2 infection, with negative nucleocapsid antibodies. The CDR3 covers 18 residues. Germline CDR1 reads MNHEY; CDR2 reads SMNVEV (reference sequence). V was pared by 5 bases and J by 5 bases, with 17 bases of the junction left unmatched.

The sequence was obtained from a human donor who received a COVID-19 vaccine. The specimen was CD4+ T cells from PBMCs cultured with SARS-CoV-2 spike peptides, collected before COVID-19 vaccination. The rearrangement uses TRBV27 and TRBJ2-5; 10 bases are a match to TRBD2. The CDR3 coding sequence is TGTGCCAGCAGTGGGTCTAGCGGGAGTTGGGCCCCCCGGGAGACCCAGTACTTC. Translation: CASSGSSGSWAPRETQYF.